This TCR beta chain was found in a study of T cells after yellow fever vaccination (dated by TCRdb to between 2018 and 2021). At the level of the whole study: The SMART-Seq v4 Ultra Low Input RNA kit was used to prepare libraries from fractions with low cell numbers. To follow T-cell clones before and after both primary and booster YFV17D yellow fever vaccination, bulk TCR alpha and beta repertoires underwent longitudinal sequencing. Two healthy male donors made up the cohort, one aged 18 to 30 years and the other aged 30 to 40 years. Blood was drawn at multiple timepoints before and after primary and secondary immunization, with bulk PBMC replicates and cell subsets isolated.

TCR cDNA was synthesized by 5'RACE template switching, which introduced a universal primer site and unique molecular identifiers. cDNA synthesis was primed from both the TCR alpha and TCR beta constant segments. Two PCR steps were used to amplify libraries, with sample barcodes and sequencing adapters being added in the second step. Libraries were sequenced on Illumina HiSeq 2500 (2x100 bp) or NovaSeq (2x150 bp). Processing in the source paper ran as follows. MIGEC handled demultiplexing of reads and collapsing into UMI consensus sequences, while MiXCR performed V(D)J alignment. Vaccine-responding clonotypes were defined with edgeR using replicate PBMC samples, requiring FDR below 0.01 and a log2 fold change above 5 up to day 15. Each bulk clonotype received a CD4 or CD8 identity based on whether the sequenced CD4 or CD8 repertoire contained that clonotype at higher abundance. In-frame beta chains were kept once TCRdb had trimmed the public reads at Q25 with fastp and called clones with MiXCR. Rows matching on CDR3 protein sequence are summarized as one entry with the most common DNA and genes. Here the V and J calls rest on TCRdb's processing, not on the authors' analysis. The sample table holds about 240,000 distinct CDR3 sequences, of which 6.5% to 8.5% were seen once. The ten largest clones capture approximately 0.85% of the sample.

Interpreted using the paper, the treatment or condition label stands for: live attenuated yellow fever vaccine strain. PBMCs were isolated from peripheral blood using a standard Ficoll-Paque protocol. CD4 and CD8 T-cell fractions were isolated with Dynabeads CD4 and CD8 positive selection kits. TriZol was used to extract RNA from bulk PBMCs, CD4 and CD8 fractions, and dextramer-positive and dextramer-negative fractions. Comment on this clonotype: This clone's antigen is unknown. Base qualities are not at hand, and no much larger clone is one base apart.

Broad study findings and their caveats: The secondary T-cell response was found to be weaker but faster than the primary response, with a peak reached on day 5 rather than on day 15. Most clones expanded after primary vaccination (about 96% of CD4 and around nine tenths of CD8) were re-detected after the booster, suggesting that broad memory maintenance occurred. Computational filtering was needed because FACS-sorted repertoires could contain abundant contaminating clonotypes from the bulk population. Only a couple of donors were included in the study, so the extent to which the findings can be generalized is limited. A small fraction of clonotypes showed up in both the CD4 and CD8 compartments, probably as a result of convergent recombination.

In the germline V gene (reference sequence), CDR1 corresponds to DFQATT and CDR2 to SNEGSKA. At the junction V is shortened by 8 bases and J by 2 bases; bases outside the gene matches: 4. The CDR3 spans 12 residues, from the cysteine through the phenylalanine. The read is trimmed to its CDR3 DNA, 36 bases read in frame from base 1. This sequence uses TRBV20-1 and TRBJ2-5; TRBD1 fits 8 bases in the junction. The input for sequencing was CD4+ T cells sorted from PBMCs, taken 15 days after the yellow fever booster vaccination. The TCR sequence derives from a man in his thirties or forties who received the YFV17D yellow fever vaccine. In nucleotides, the sequence is TGCAGTACGGACAGGGAGCAAGAGACCCAGTACTTC. This gives the protein CSTDREQETQYF.